This T cell receptor beta chain was obtained from a study of shared clonotypes between healthy human individuals. Assay: immunoSEQ multiplex PCR; the TCRdb copy retains only in-frame clones and omits some. There are more than 1,200,000 clones in the sample; about 98.5% occur only once, and approximately 0.4% lies in the top ten. Germline values: CDR1 LGHNA, CDR2 YNFKEQ. The CDR3 is made up of 16 amino acids. V dropped 4 bases and J dropped 2 bases, with 18 bases sitting between them. On this clone itself: The antigen remains unidentified.

The study's findings and limits: Among donors, clonotype sharing was expected to be affected by sequencing depth.

The chain employs TRBV4-2 and TRBJ2-7; TRBD2 might be the D (5 bases). The specimen sequenced was naive CD4+ T cells sorted from blood. The subset is: CD45RA+ positively selected. This TCR came from a man under 40 in good health. The CDR3 spells CASSLSEGSGTYEQYF. The CDR3 nucleotides read TGTGCCAGCAGCCTCAGTGAGGGCTCCGGAACCTACGAGCAGTACTTC.